These 15 T cell receptor beta chains were all obtained from the same sample, sequenced in a study of vaccination effects on CD4 cells after COVID-19. Their antigens remain unidentified. Here immunoSEQ multiplex PCR was the method, and the copy in TCRdb shows in-frame clones only, minus some. Seen here are some 31,000 clones, around 79% observed once, and the top ten hold around 7%. CD4+ T cell isolation took place after more than eight days of culture. This person's SARS-CoV-2 infection, confirmed by PCR, occurred between March and December 2020. Two-dose vaccination with either BNT162b2 or mRNA-1273 was given to the participants. Sequences were derived from CD4+ T cells from PBMCs cultured without peptide, sampled after COVID-19 vaccination. The receptors shown here come from a human donor who had a prior SARS-CoV-2 infection.

This chain joins TRBV19 and TRBJ1-2; no definite D call. This CDR3 is built from 16 residues. CDR1 and CDR2 from the germline V gene are LNHDA and SQIVND (reference sequence). V lost 2 bases and J 4 bases, leaving 17 bases between the germline ends. This CDR3 reads CASSIKSARLGYGYTF. The DNA for the CDR3 is TGTGCCAGTAGTATAAAATCAGCTCGTTTGGGCTATGGCTACACCTTC.

The gene calls are TRBV6-5 and TRBJ1-1; D uncertain. The CDR3 totals 14 residues. The V and J ends lost 0 bases and 2 bases respectively, with 7 bases between them. Germline-derived CDR1 and CDR2 are MNHEY and SVGAGI. This CDR3 reads CASSYSRVNTEAFF. As DNA, the CDR3 is TGTGCCAGCAGTTACTCGAGAGTTAACACTGAAGCTTTCTTT.

The J gene is TRBJ1-2, the V gene TRBV4-3; D gene unclear. The V end was cut by 3 bases, the J end by 1 base, with 3 bases between. Germline V CDR1 and CDR2: LGHNA, YSLEER. There are 12 residues in the CDR3. The CDR3 sequence: CASSQGNYGYTF. CDR3 DNA sequence: TGCGCCAGCAGCCAGGGTAACTATGGCTACACCTTC.

V gene TRBV6-4 combines with J gene TRBJ2-1; D is possibly TRBD2 (6 bases). Per the germline V gene, CDR1 is MRHNA and CDR2 is SNTAGT. V was trimmed by 5 bases and J by 4 bases, leaving 9 bases between them. CDR3 length: 13 amino acids. This CDR3 reads CASSRDFYNEQFF. In DNA, the CDR3 is TGTGCCAGCAGTCGGGACTTTTACAATGAGCAGTTCTTC.

The V call is TRBV2, the J call TRBJ2-2, with D possibly being TRBD1 or TRBD2 (5 bases each). This CDR3 spans 14 amino acids. Looked up from germline, CDR1 is SNHLY and CDR2 is FYNNEI. V was trimmed by 8 bases and J by 7 bases, leaving 17 bases between them. The CDR3 region is CASVPGRAIGELFF. The DNA of the CDR3 is TGTGCCAGCGTCCCGGGACGAGCCATCGGGGAGCTGTTTTTT.

CDR3 sequence: CASSPLDRSGNTIYF. CDR3 DNA: TGTGCCAGCTCACCTCTTGACAGGTCTGGAAACACCATATATTTT. The chain joins TRBV18 to TRBJ1-3; tentatively, D is TRBD1 (6 bases). Germline V gene sequence: CDR1 KGHSH, CDR2 LQKENI. The germline V and J ends were trimmed by 3 bases and 1 base, with 10 bases remaining between them. The CDR3 sequence is 15 residues long.

The chain carries TRBV6-4 and TRBJ1-1, with TRBD1 identical over 9 bases. Germline CDR1 is MRHNA and CDR2 is SNTAGT. The CDR3 has 15 residues. The V gene end was trimmed by 6 bases and the J gene end by 2 bases; junction bases not matched to a gene: 7. DNA for the CDR3: TGTGCCAGCAGAGTAACAGGGGGCGGCAACACTGAAGCTTTCTTT. Protein: CASRVTGGGNTEAFF.

This clone was found a few times. The chain links TRBV19 to TRBJ2-1, with D hard to call. CDR1 LNHDA and CDR2 SQIVND come from the germline V gene (reference sequence). The CDR3 covers 14 residues. V was cut by 6 bases and J by 8 bases, with 17 bases left in between. DNA for the CDR3: TGTGCCAGTAGGGACGACCCTACCCTCGATGAGCAGTTCTTC. It translates to CASRDDPTLDEQFF. The full variable domain, with the rest looked up from reference TRBV19 and TRBJ2-1, is DGGITQSPKYLFRKEGQNVTLSCEQNLNHDAMYWYRQDPGQGLRLIYYSQIVNDFQKGDIAEGYSVSREKKESFPLTVTSAQKNPTAFYLCASRDDPTLDEQFFGPGTRLTVL.

The rearrangement joins TRBV7-3 to TRBJ2-6, with D unclear. The CDR3 has 16 residues. Trimming took off 2 bases at V and 4 bases at J, with 12 bases between the two ends. Germline V gene sequence: CDR1 SGHTA, CDR2 FQGTGA. The CDR3 is CASSLSLGSGANVLTF. The CDR3 DNA sequence: TGTGCCAGCAGCTTATCCCTCGGGTCGGGGGCCAACGTCCTGACTTTC.

The chain has TRBV18 and TRBJ2-7; D remains unclear. V was clipped by 0 bases and J by 1 base, with 4 bases between them. The CDR3 extends over 13 amino acids. CDR1 is KGHSH, CDR2 LQKENI, per germline. The CDR3 DNA reads as TGTGCCAGCTCACCACCGGGATCCTACGAGCAGTACTTC. This translates into CASSPPGSYEQYF. Full variable domain (outside the CDR3, taken from reference TRBV18 and TRBJ2-7): NAGVMQNPRHLVRRRGQEARLRCSPMKGHSHVYWYRQLPEEGLKFMVYLQKENIIDESGMPKERFSAEFPKEGPSILRIQQVVRGDSAAYFCASSPPGSYEQYFGPGTRLTVT.

V is TRBV30 and J is TRBJ2-1, with 7 bases that match TRBD2. The V segment lost 0 bases and the J segment 3 bases; nucleotides outside the gene matches: 11. Germline CDR1 GTSNPN, CDR2 SVGIG (reference sequence). This CDR3 comprises 17 residues. The CDR3 loop reads CAWSVWGGPRIYNEQFF. In DNA form, the CDR3 reads TGTGCCTGGAGTGTCTGGGGGGGACCCAGAATCTACAATGAGCAGTTCTTC.

This chain uses TRBV4-1 with TRBJ2-1, with D unclear. Germline V lookup: CDR1 MGHRA, CDR2 YSYEKL. The CDR3 extends over 14 amino acids. Trimming took 0 bases from V and 3 from J, leaving 6 bases between them. The CDR3 bases are TGCGCCAGCAGCCAAGATAAGGTCTACAATGAGCAGTTCTTC. Translated: CASSQDKVYNEQFF.

The CDR3 nucleotides read TGTGCCAGCAGCTACACAGGATCTGGAAACACCATATATTTT. Its protein is CASSYTGSGNTIYF. The gene calls are TRBV2 and TRBJ1-3; TRBD1 might be the D (5 bases). This CDR3 comprises 14 residues. Trimming took off 6 bases at V and 1 base at J, with 10 bases between the two ends. Germline CDR1 SNHLY, CDR2 FYNNEI.

This clone is medium-sized in the sample. V is TRBV3-1 (or the pseudogene TRBV3-2) and J is TRBJ1-3; unclear D gene. CDR1 LGHDT and CDR2 YNNKEL come from the germline V gene (reference sequence). With 1 base removed from V and 0 bases from J, the gap between germline ends came to 13 bases. This CDR3 is built from 17 residues. Written as DNA, the CDR3 is TGTGCCAGCAGCCAAGTTGGCCGGTCTTACTCTGGAAACACCATATATTTT. Translation gives CASSQVGRSYSGNTIYF.

This clone has a single count. The chain recombines TRBV7-2 with TRBJ1-4, with D tentatively TRBD1 (6 bases). In germline, CDR1 is SGHTA, CDR2 FQGNSA. Trimming took off 8 bases at V and 7 bases at J, with 11 bases between the two ends. The CDR3 has 12 residues. CDR3 amino acids: CASSEQGEKLFF. CDR3 DNA: TGTGCCAGCTCGGAACAGGGTGAAAAACTGTTTTTT.